This T cell receptor (beta chain) is from a study of OX40 agonist ivuxolimab in advanced cancers. About the research overall: Of the participants, around 39% had some prior anti-PD-1, anti-PD-L1 or anti-CTLA-4 therapy, which was allowed. Points from the study as a whole: At 0.1 to 3.0 mg/kg and by week 6, clonal expansion occurred in CD4+ and CD8+ blood T cells. Expanded clones tended on average to be more numerous among CD8+ T cells than CD4+.

People who had autoimmune disease history or systemic immunosuppression were excluded. Sequenced by immunoSEQ multiplex PCR; TCRdb stores in-frame clones only, minus some. Here the sample spans approximately 66,000 clones, about four fifths being singletons. The CDR3 runs to 12 residues. In germline, CDR1 is MDHEN, CDR2 SYDVKM. Trimming shortened V by 6 bases and J by 9 bases, and 12 bases separated the two germline ends. Concerning this clone: Its antigen is not known.

This sequence was found in an adult with an advanced solid tumor such as melanoma, head and neck, liver or kidney cancer. This chain connects TRBV28 to TRBJ2-1; D is perhaps TRBD2 (5 bases). The sample here was CD4+ or CD8+ T cells sorted from blood, taken in a trial of the OX40 agonist ivuxolimab. CDR3 in DNA: TGTGCCAGCAGACTCACCGCGGGTGAGCAGTTCTTC. This encodes CASRLTAGEQFF.